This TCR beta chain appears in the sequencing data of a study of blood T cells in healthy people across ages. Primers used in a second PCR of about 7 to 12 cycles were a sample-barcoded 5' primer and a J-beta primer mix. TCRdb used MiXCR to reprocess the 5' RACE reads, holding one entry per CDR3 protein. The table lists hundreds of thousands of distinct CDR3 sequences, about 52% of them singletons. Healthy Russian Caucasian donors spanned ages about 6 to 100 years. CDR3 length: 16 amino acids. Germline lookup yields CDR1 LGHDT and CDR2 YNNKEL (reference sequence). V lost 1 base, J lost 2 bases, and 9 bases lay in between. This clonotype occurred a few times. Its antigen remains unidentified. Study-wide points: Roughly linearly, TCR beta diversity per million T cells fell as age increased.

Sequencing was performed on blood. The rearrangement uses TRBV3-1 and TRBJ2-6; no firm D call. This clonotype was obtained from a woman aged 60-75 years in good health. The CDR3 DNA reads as TGTGCCAGCAGCCAAGGCGGACGGACTGGGGCCAACGTCCTGACTTTC. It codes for CASSQGGRTGANVLTF.